Below, 9 T cell receptor beta chains from the same sample are listed, as sequenced in a study of lymphopenia after photon versus proton radiotherapy. Profiling relied on immunoSEQ multiplex PCR, and the TCRdb table lists in-frame clones only, not all of them. Here the sample spans roughly 58,000 clones, 87% being singletons. The source material was peripheral blood, sampled from a patient treated with proton-based radiotherapy. All receptors derive from a man aged 80 or over with esophageal cancer.

The chain carries TRBV25-1 and TRBJ1-2; no clear D. Germline loops: CDR1 MGHDK, CDR2 SYGVNS. The CDR3 length is 14 residues. Trimming took 4 bases from V and 4 from J, leaving 13 bases between them. The CDR3 DNA is TGTGCCAGCAGTGGAGACTCAATGGGCTATGGCTACACCTTC. Translating it yields CASSGDSMGYGYTF.

This clone was observed a handful of times. The CDR3 nucleotides read TGTGCCAGCAGCTTGGGGCTAGCGGGCAAACAAGAGACCCAGTACTTC. It codes for CASSLGLAGKQETQYF. The chain carries TRBV5-8 and TRBJ2-5; 8 bases match TRBD2. CDR1 and CDR2 (germline): SGHTS, YDEGEE. V shed 0 bases and J 2 bases; nucleotides not matched to a gene: 6. CDR3 length: 16 residues.

The rearrangement uses TRBV5-5 and TRBJ2-7; 7 bases are shared with TRBD1. The CDR3 loop spans 15 amino acids. CDR1 SGHKS and CDR2 YYEKEE come from the germline V gene (reference sequence). The trim removed 0 bases at V and 0 bases at J, leaving 3 bases unmatched. In DNA form, the CDR3 reads TGTGCCAGCAGCTTGGACCCAGGGGGCTCCTACGAGCAGTACTTC. Its translation is CASSLDPGGSYEQYF.

As for this clone: One end of the junction fails to match germline, which may point to a read error. The chain links TRBV27 to TRBJ1-5; 8 bases match TRBD1. The length of the CDR3 is 13 residues. In germline, CDR1 is MNHEY, CDR2 SMNVEV (reference sequence). CDR3 bases: TGTGCCAGCAGGGACAGGGCCGGGCTCCGTTTTGGTTTT. Protein: CASRDRAGLRFGF.

V usage is TRBV4-1 and J usage is TRBJ2-1, with no clear D. The germline V and J ends were trimmed by 1 base and 0 bases, with 13 bases remaining between them. The CDR3 spans 17 residues. CDR1 is MGHRA and CDR2 is YSYEKL in the germline V gene. CDR3 nucleotides: TGCGCCAGCAGCCAAGTCTGGGCCTCGGGCTCCTACAATGAGCAGTTCTTC. Protein sequence: CASSQVWASGSYNEQFF.

This clone appeared once. The V gene is TRBV7-2, the J gene TRBJ1-1, with a weak D call TRBD1 (6 bases). CDR1 SGHTA and CDR2 FQGNSA come from the germline V gene. This CDR3 is 17 amino acids long. Trimming removed 1 base at V and 0 bases at J, with 15 bases between. The CDR3 DNA reads TGTGCCAGCAGCTTAGAAGATGTGGGGGCTTTGAACACTGAAGCTTTCTTT. It is translated as CASSLEDVGALNTEAFF.

Regarding this clone: The same CDR3 also results from other DNA sequences found in this sample. The genes are TRBV5-4 and TRBJ1-5; D not certain. Germline V CDR1 and CDR2: SGHNT, YYREEE (reference sequence). This CDR3 has 13 amino acids. V was pared by 2 bases and J by 4 bases, with 7 bases between. CDR3 amino acids: CASSFNRNQPQHF. The CDR3 DNA is TGTGCCAGCAGCTTCAACCGGAATCAGCCCCAGCATTTT.

CDR3 in amino acids: CASSWASGSQETQYF. The CDR3 coding sequence is TGTGCCAGTAGTTGGGCTAGCGGGAGCCAAGAGACCCAGTACTTC. The genes are TRBV19 and TRBJ2-5; 10 nucleotides align to TRBD2. This CDR3 is 15 amino acids long. V gave up 5 bases and J gave up 1 base; unmatched junction bases: 4. The germline CDR1 and CDR2 sequences are LNHDA and SQIVND (reference sequence).

The chain carries TRBV7-2 and TRBJ2-7, with D tentatively TRBD1 (5 bases). V lost 5 bases and J 0 bases, leaving 8 bases between the germline ends. Germline V CDR1 and CDR2: SGHTA, FQGNSA. This CDR3 contains 13 residues. In DNA, the CDR3 is TGTGCCAGCAGCATACAGGACTCCTACGAGCAGTACTTC. This sequence encodes CASSIQDSYEQYF.